The present entry profiles one T cell receptor beta chain with its context. The sample contains more than one DNA sequence encoding this CDR3. These data are taken from a study of control samples from healthy donors and cancer patients. Assay: immunoSEQ multiplex PCR; the TCRdb copy retains only in-frame clones and omits some. The table shows 190,000 or so clones, with just under 95% occurring only once. V lost 0 bases to trimming and J lost 3 bases; unmatched junction nucleotides: 5. The germline V gene encodes CDR1 MGHRA and CDR2 YSYEKL. The CDR3 sequence is 16 residues long. This clonotype was obtained from a man between 18 and 35 years old in good health. This chain joins TRBV4-1 and TRBJ2-1, with 7 bases aligning to TRBD2. The sample taken for sequencing was blood. For the CDR3, the DNA is TGCGCCAGCAGCCAAGAAACTAGCGCCCTCTACAATGAGCAGTTCTTC. It is translated as CASSQETSALYNEQFF.